The rows below give T cell receptor beta chains drawn from one sample of a study of blood T cell repertoires in COVID-19. Sequencing was performed with immunoSEQ multiplex PCR; in TCRdb, only in-frame clones are kept and a portion is missing. The table lists around 240,000 clones, roughly 81% of them singletons. Sequenced input: peripheral blood. The source is a man aged 40-50 years with acute or convalescent COVID-19. The CDR3 runs from the conserved cysteine through the conserved F or W. Fields, in order: D gene, J gene, V gene, clone size, CDR3 protein, CDR3 DNA. A D gene is named only where the DNA matches it firmly. Not every row has a clone size; where given, it reads once, few, many or a size class.

>NA|TRBJ1-1|TRBV7-8|NA
CASSLVGGQDTEAFF
TGTGCCAGCAGCTTGGTGGGGGGGCAGGACACTGAAGCTTTCTTT
>NA|TRBJ1-2|TRBV3-1/TRBV3-2|NA
CASSEGGKLGYGYTF
TGTGCCAGCAGCGAGGGTGGTAAGCTAGGCTATGGCTACACCTTC
>NA|TRBJ1-6|TRBV6-1|NA
CASSATAFGSYNSPLHF
TGTGCCAGCAGTGCCACAGCATTTGGCTCCTATAATTCACCCCTCCACTTT
>TRBD1|TRBJ2-7|TRBV30|NA
CAWSDGTGTYEQYF
TGTGCCTGGAGTGACGGGACAGGGACCTACGAGCAGTACTTC
>TRBD1|TRBJ2-7|TRBV6-2/TRBV6-3|NA
CASSGPGQGARIDEQYF
TGTGCCAGCAGTGGCCCGGGACAGGGGGCGCGAATCGACGAGCAGTACTTC
>TRBD1|TRBJ1-2|TRBV6-6|NA
CASSPGTGTYGYTF
TGTGCCAGCAGCCCCGGGACAGGGACCTATGGCTACACCTTC
>NA|TRBJ1-1|TRBV12-3/TRBV12-4|NA
CASSLVAREAFF
TGTGCCAGCAGTTTGGTGGCGCGGGAAGCTTTCTTT
>NA|TRBJ1-5|TRBV9|NA
CASSLGGESNQPQHF
TGTGCCAGCAGCCTCGGGGGTGAGAGCAATCAGCCCCAGCATTTT
>NA|TRBJ1-2|TRBV6-5|once
CASSSTVYGYGYTF
TGTGCCAGCAGTTCGACAGTTTACGGCTATGGCTACACCTTC
>TRBD1|TRBJ2-2|TRBV30|NA
CAWSLGQGLTGELFF
TGTGCCTGGAGTTTAGGACAGGGATTAACCGGGGAGCTGTTTTTT
>TRBD2|TRBJ2-1|TRBV5-6|NA
CASSLRGGAYAEQFF
TGTGCCAGCAGCTTACGCGGGGGGGCCTACGCTGAGCAGTTCTTC
>NA|TRBJ1-2|TRBV7-2|NA
CASSQSAGWGNYGYTF
TGTGCCAGCAGCCAGTCCGCAGGGTGGGGTAACTATGGCTACACCTTC
>NA|TRBJ1-1|TRBV12-3/TRBV12-4|NA
CASSLDVRALAFF
TGTGCCAGCAGTTTAGACGTACGAGCCCTCGCTTTCTTT
>NA|TRBJ2-2|TRBV21-1|NA
CASSKKLAGELFF
TGTGCCAGCAGCAAAAAACTAGCTGGGGAGCTGTTTTTT
>NA|TRBJ1-1|TRBV3-1/TRBV3-2|once
CASSQDLGGTNTEAFF
TGTGCCAGCAGCCAAGATCTGGGGGGAACGAACACTGAAGCTTTCTTT
>NA|TRBJ1-1|TRBV7-2|NA
CASSLVIGVAEAFF
TGTGCCAGCAGCTTAGTGATCGGGGTAGCTGAAGCTTTCTTT
>TRBD1|TRBJ2-2|TRBV3-1/TRBV3-2|NA
CASSQGQGAFRELFF
TGTGCCAGCAGCCAAGGACAGGGGGCGTTTAGGGAGCTGTTTTTT
>NA|TRBJ2-7|TRBV27|NA
CASSSSGGSSYEQYF
TGTGCCAGCTCGTCTTCGGGGGGCAGCTCCTACGAGCAGTACTTC
>TRBD1|TRBJ2-5|TRBV2|NA
CASSFPGQGRETQYF
TGTGCCAGCAGTTTCCCGGGACAGGGGCGAGAGACCCAGTACTTC
>NA|TRBJ2-3|TRBV19|once
CASSVAGTKVTDTQYF
TGTGCCAGTAGTGTAGCCGGGACAAAGGTTACAGATACGCAGTATTTT
>NA|TRBJ1-5|TRBV10-3|NA
CAIKEGNQPQHF
TGTGCCATCAAAGAGGGCAATCAGCCCCAGCATTTT
>NA|TRBJ1-3|TRBV19|once
CASSLGGFSGNTIYF
TGTGCCAGTAGTCTCGGCGGGTTCTCTGGAAACACCATATATTTT
>NA|TRBJ1-1|TRBV25-1|NA
CASSAGMNTEAFF
TGTGCCAGCAGTGCGGGAATGAACACTGAAGCTTTCTTT
>NA|TRBJ2-7|TRBV10-3|NA
CAIGTTRTSEQYF
TGTGCCATCGGGACAACAAGGACGAGCGAGCAGTACTTC
>NA|TRBJ1-1|TRBV7-9|NA
CASSPPEAFEAFF
TGTGCCAGCAGCCCACCGGAGGCTTTTGAAGCTTTCTTT